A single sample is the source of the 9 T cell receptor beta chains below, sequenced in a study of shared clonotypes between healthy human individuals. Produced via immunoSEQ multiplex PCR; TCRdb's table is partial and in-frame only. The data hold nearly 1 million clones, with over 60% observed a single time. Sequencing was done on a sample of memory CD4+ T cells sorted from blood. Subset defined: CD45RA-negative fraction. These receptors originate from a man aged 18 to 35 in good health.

The CDR3 loop is CASSQGVGTDTQYF. CDR3 nucleotides: TGCGCCAGCAGCCAAGGCGTCGGGACAGATACGCAGTATTTT. The rearrangement links TRBV5-1 to TRBJ2-3; D is ambiguous. V gave up 4 bases and J gave up 3 bases, with 12 bases separating them. The V gene's germline CDR1 is SGHRS and CDR2 YFSETQ. This CDR3 spans 14 amino acids.

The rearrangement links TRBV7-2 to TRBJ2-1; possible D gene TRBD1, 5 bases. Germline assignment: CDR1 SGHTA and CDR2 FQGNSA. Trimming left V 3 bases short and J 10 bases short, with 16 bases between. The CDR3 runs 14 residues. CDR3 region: CASSLLGGAQEQFF. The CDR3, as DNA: TGTGCCAGCAGCTTGTTAGGTGGGGCCCAAGAGCAGTTCTTC.

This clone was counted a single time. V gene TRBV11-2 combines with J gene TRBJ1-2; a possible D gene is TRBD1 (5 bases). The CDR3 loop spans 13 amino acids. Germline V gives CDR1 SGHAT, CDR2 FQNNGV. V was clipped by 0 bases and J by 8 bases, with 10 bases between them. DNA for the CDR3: TGTGCCAGCAGCTTAGAGGGGCGCCGGGGCTACACCTTC. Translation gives CASSLEGRRGYTF.

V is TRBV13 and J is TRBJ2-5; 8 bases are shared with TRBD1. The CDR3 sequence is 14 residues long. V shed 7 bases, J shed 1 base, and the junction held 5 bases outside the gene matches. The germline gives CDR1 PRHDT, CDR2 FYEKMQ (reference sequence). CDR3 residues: CASTDRGSQETQYF. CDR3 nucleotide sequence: TGTGCCAGCACAGACAGGGGAAGCCAAGAGACCCAGTACTTC.

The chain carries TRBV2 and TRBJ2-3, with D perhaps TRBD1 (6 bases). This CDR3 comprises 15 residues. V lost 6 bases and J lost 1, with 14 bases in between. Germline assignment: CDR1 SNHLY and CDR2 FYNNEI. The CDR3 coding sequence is TGTGCCAGCAGAGAACAGGGAGCTCGCACAGATACGCAGTATTTT. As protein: CASREQGARTDTQYF.

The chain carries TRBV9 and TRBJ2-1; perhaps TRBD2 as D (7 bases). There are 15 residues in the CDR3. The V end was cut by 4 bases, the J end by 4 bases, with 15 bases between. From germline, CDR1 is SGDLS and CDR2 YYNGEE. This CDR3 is CASSNLGGPYNEQFF. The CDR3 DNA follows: TGTGCCAGCAGCAACCTGGGGGGGCCTTACAATGAGCAGTTCTTC. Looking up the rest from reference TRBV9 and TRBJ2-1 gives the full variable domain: DSGVTQTPKHLITATGQRVTLRCSPRSGDLSVYWYQQSLDQGLQFLIQYYNGEERAKGNILERFSAQQFPDLHSELNLSSLELGDSALYFCASSNLGGPYNEQFFGPGTRLTVL.

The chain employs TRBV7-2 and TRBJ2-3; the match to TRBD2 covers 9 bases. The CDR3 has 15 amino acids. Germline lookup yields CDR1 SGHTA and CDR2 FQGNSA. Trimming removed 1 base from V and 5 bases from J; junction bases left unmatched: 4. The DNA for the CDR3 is TGTGCCAGCAGCTTAGTCGGCGGGAGGGGAGATACGCAGTATTTT. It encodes CASSLVGGRGDTQYF.

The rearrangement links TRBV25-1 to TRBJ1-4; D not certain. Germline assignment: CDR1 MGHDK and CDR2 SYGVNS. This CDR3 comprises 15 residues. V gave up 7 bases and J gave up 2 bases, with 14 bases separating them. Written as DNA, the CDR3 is TGTGCCAGCAAGGAAACGGGGATGACTAATGAAAAACTGTTTTTT. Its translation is CASKETGMTNEKLFF.

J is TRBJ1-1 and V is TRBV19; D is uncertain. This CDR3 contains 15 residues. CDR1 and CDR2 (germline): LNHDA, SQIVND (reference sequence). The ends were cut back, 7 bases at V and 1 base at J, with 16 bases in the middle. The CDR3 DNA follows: TGTGCCAGTACCTCGATGTCCGACGGGAACACTGAAGCTTTCTTT. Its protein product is CASTSMSDGNTEAFF.